This TCR beta chain was recovered during a study of shared clonotypes between healthy human individuals. Trimming removed 4 bases from V and 3 bases from J; junction bases left unmatched: 3. The CDR3 has 14 amino acids. Assay: immunoSEQ multiplex PCR; the TCRdb copy retains only in-frame clones and omits some. This sample yields roughly 410,000 clones, of which 96% are seen a single time; about 0.32% belongs to the top ten. The specimen sequenced was memory CD8+ T cells sorted from blood. Described subset: CD45RO+ cells pooled with CCR7-negative TemRA cells. This chain uses TRBV23-1 with TRBJ2-7, with 10 nucleotides matching TRBD1. TRBV23-1 qualifies as an ORF whose function is uncertain. This clonotype was sampled from a man in his thirties or forties in good health. This chain's CDR3 is CASSRRTGGYEQYF. DNA for the CDR3: TGCGCCAGCAGTCGGAGGACAGGGGGCTACGAGCAGTACTTC.